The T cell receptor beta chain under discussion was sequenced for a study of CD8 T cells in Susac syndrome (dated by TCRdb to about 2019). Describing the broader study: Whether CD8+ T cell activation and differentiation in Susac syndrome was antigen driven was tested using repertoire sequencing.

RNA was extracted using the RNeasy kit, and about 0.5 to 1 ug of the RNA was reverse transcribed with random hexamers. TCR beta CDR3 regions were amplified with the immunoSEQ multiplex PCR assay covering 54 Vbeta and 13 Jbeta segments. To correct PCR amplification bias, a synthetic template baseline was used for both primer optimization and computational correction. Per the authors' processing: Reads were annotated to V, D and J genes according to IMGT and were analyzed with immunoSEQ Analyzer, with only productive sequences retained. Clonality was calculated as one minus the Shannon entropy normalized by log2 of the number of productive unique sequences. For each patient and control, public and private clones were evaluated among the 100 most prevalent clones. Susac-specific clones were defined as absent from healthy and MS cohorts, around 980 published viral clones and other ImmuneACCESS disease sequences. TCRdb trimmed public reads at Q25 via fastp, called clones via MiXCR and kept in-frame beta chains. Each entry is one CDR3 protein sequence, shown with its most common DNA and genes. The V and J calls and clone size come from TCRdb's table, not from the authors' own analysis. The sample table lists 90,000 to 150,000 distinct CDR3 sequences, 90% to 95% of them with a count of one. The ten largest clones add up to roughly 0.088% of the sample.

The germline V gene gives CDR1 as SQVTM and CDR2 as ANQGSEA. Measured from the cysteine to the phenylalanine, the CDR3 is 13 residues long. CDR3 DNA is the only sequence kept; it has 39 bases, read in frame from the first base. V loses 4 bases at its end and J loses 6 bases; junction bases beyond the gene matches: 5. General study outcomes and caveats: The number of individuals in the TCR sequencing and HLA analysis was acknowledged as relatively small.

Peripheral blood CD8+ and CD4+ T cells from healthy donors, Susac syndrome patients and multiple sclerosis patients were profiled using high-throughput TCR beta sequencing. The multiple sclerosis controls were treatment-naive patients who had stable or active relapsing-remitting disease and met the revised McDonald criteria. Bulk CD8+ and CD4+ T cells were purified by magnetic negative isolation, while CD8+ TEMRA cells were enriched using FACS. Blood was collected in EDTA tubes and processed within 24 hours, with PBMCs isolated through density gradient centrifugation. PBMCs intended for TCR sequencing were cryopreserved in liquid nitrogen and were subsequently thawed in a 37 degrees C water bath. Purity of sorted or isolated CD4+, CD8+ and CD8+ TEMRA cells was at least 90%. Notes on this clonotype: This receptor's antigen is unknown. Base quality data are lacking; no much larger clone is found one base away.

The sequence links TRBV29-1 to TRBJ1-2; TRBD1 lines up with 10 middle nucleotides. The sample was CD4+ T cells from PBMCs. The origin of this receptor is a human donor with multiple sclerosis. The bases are TGCAGCGTTGCAAGGACAGGGGGTCATGGCTACACCTTC. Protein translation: CSVARTGGHGYTF.